The clone carrying this T cell receptor (beta chain) was seen a few times. What it recognizes is unknown. Authors of the study amplified TCR beta CDR3 regions from RNA transcripts. When the TCR CDR3 underwent first-round RT-PCR, the HTBI primer set was used. TCRdb fed the multiplex PCR reads into MiXCR, producing one record per CDR3 protein. The sample shows nearly 250,000 distinct CDR3 sequences, about 17% of them seen only once. The data were obtained in a study of T cells in Graves' hyperthyroidism and ophthalmopathy. Overall study findings and caveats: Median prediction lead before ophthalmopathy onset was 6.5 months with the model.

Patients were excluded because of uncontrolled infection, other autoimmune disease, pregnancy or lactation. Every diagnosis used clinical symptoms, serum thyroxine and TRAb, thyroid ultrasound and orbital computed tomography. The PBMCs studied were ones that came from 8 to 10 ml fresh peripheral blood. The specimen was blood. The clonotype was recovered from a woman under 30 with Graves' ophthalmopathy.

CDR3 region: CASSLSSGSYNEQFF. Here the CDR3 DNA reads TGTGCCAGCAGCTTATCCAGCGGCAGTTACAATGAGCAGTTCTTC. V and J are TRBV7-2 and TRBJ2-1; weak D call: TRBD2 (5 bases). With 2 bases removed from V and 4 bases from J, the gap between germline ends came to 12 bases. The germline V gene has CDR1 SGHTA and CDR2 FQGNSA. The CDR3 consists of 15 residues.